Listed here are 14 T cell receptor beta chains from one sample, sequenced in a study of blood T cell repertoires in COVID-19. The method was immunoSEQ multiplex PCR; TCRdb's version includes in-frame clones alone and lacks a portion of them. The sample has about 25,000 clones; 87% are singletons. Source material: peripheral blood. These TCRs come from a human donor with active COVID-19. The donor label of this sample is uncertain.

J is TRBJ2-2 and V is TRBV30, with a possible D match to TRBD1 (6 bases). CDR3 size: 15 residues. Deletions cut 0 bases from V and 3 bases from J, with 11 bases between. Germline CDR1 GTSNPN, CDR2 SVGIG (reference sequence). CDR3 DNA: TGTGCCTGGAGTGTAGGGGGAATTGACACCGGGGAGCTGTTTTTT. It encodes CAWSVGGIDTGELFF. Full variable domain (remainder filled in from reference TRBV30 and TRBJ2-2): SQTIHQWPATLVQPVGSPLSLECTVEGTSNPNLYWYRQAAGRGLQLLFYSVGIGQISSEVPQNLSASRPQDRQFILSSKKLLLSDSGFYLCAWSVGGIDTGELFFGEGSRLTVL.

The genes are TRBV30 and TRBJ2-5; D unclear. V was clipped by 5 bases and J by 4 bases, with 11 bases between them. The V gene's germline CDR1 is GTSNPN and CDR2 SVGIG (reference sequence). The CDR3 runs 12 residues. CDR3 DNA sequence: TGTGCCTGGGGATCCAGTCTAGAGACCCAGTACTTC. Protein: CAWGSSLETQYF.

This clone was picked up a small number of times. CDR3 DNA sequence: TGTGCCAGCACCATCACAGATACGCAGTATTTT. This encodes CASTITDTQYF. V and J are TRBV5-6 and TRBJ2-3; D is unresolved. Trimming shortened V by 6 bases and J by 2 bases, and 4 bases separated the two germline ends. The CDR3 extends over 11 amino acids. Germline V gives CDR1 SGHDT, CDR2 YYEEEE.

The gene calls are TRBV6-1 and TRBJ2-1; a weak D match, TRBD2 (6 bases). This CDR3 has 15 amino acids. V lost 0 bases, J lost 9 bases, and 15 bases lay in between. Looked up from germline, CDR1 is MNHNS and CDR2 is SASEGT. The CDR3 DNA reads TGTGCCAGCAGTGAAGCGCTGCGGGATGGGGGTGAGCAGTTCTTC. This sequence encodes CASSEALRDGGEQFF.

The chain has TRBV15 and TRBJ2-6, with D hard to call. The V gene's germline CDR1 is LNHNV and CDR2 YYDKDF (reference sequence). V gave up 4 bases and J gave up 1 base, with 11 bases separating them. The CDR3 sequence is 16 residues long. The CDR3 DNA is TGTGCCACCAGCACGGCTACAGAGTCTGGGGCCAACGTCCTGACTTTC. It codes for CATSTATESGANVLTF. Looking up the rest from reference TRBV15 and TRBJ2-6 gives the full variable domain: DAMVIQNPRYQVTQFGKPVTLSCSQTLNHNVMYWYQQKSSQAPKLLFHYYDKDFNNEADTPDNFQSRRPNTSFCFLDIRSPGLGDTAMYLCATSTATESGANVLTFGAGSRLTVL.

The CDR3 DNA reads as TGTGCCAGCAGCCCAAATCCGGGACAGGGGCCTTACGAGCAGTACTTC. It yields the protein CASSPNPGQGPYEQYF. The chain combines TRBV9 with TRBJ2-7; 10 positions agree with TRBD1. Trimming at V came to 4 bases and at J to 4 bases, leaving 11 bases not matched to a gene. In germline, CDR1 is SGDLS, CDR2 YYNGEE. This CDR3 has 16 amino acids.

This chain joins TRBV27 and TRBJ2-7; a weak D match, TRBD1 (5 bases). CDR1 MNHEY and CDR2 SMNVEV come from the germline V gene (reference sequence). Between the trimmed V and J ends, which lost 8 bases and 4 bases, there was a span of 15 bases. This CDR3 is 13 amino acids long. The CDR3 DNA is TGTGCCAGCGGGTTGGGGCCGATATACGAGCAGTACTTC. This encodes CASGLGPIYEQYF.

The CDR3 sequence: CASSQLGLAGKETQYF. In DNA, the CDR3 is TGTGCCAGCAGCCAACTTGGACTAGCGGGTAAAGAGACCCAGTACTTC. This sequence joins TRBV3-1 (or the pseudogene TRBV3-2) and TRBJ2-5; 11 nucleotides match TRBD2. The trim removed 2 bases at V and 3 bases at J, leaving 5 bases unmatched. The CDR3 loop spans 16 amino acids. Germline V lookup: CDR1 LGHDT, CDR2 YNNKEL (reference sequence).

This rearrangement joins TRBV30 to TRBJ1-2; no firm D call. Deletions cut 1 base from V and 4 bases from J, with 10 bases between. Germline V gene data show CDR1 as GTSNPN and CDR2 as SVGIG (reference sequence). The length of the CDR3 is 13 residues. The DNA for the CDR3 is TGTGCCTGGAGTGAGAGGAGGACCTATGGCTACACCTTC. Translation: CAWSERRTYGYTF.

This chain joins TRBV19 and TRBJ2-2, with unresolved D. Per germline, CDR1 LNHDA and CDR2 SQIVND (reference sequence). V was shortened by 4 bases and J by 0 bases, with 9 bases between the two germline ends. The length of the CDR3 is 15 residues. CDR3 protein: CASSTRYANTGELFF. The CDR3, as DNA: TGTGCCAGTAGTACCCGGTATGCGAACACCGGGGAGCTGTTTTTT.

Only one count was recorded for this clone. The chain links TRBV3-1 (or the pseudogene TRBV3-2) to TRBJ1-3, with D unclear. V was shortened by 0 bases and J by 0 bases, with 9 bases between the two germline ends. The CDR3 consists of 16 residues. The germline CDR1 and CDR2 sequences are LGHDT and YNNKEL (reference sequence). The CDR3 coding sequence is TGTGCCAGCAGCCAAGATAGAGGCAGCTCTGGAAACACCATATATTTT. This sequence encodes CASSQDRGSSGNTIYF.

J is TRBJ2-3 and V is TRBV5-6, with D perhaps matching TRBD2 (6 bases). Germline CDR1 is SGHDT and CDR2 is YYEEEE. The CDR3 is 15 amino acids. Trimming cost V 0 bases and J 6 bases, with 14 bases left between them. CDR3: CASSLGSGEWDTQYF. Written as DNA, the CDR3 is TGTGCCAGCAGCTTGGGGTCGGGAGAGTGGGATACGCAGTATTTT. Together with reference TRBV5-6 and TRBJ2-3, the CDR3 gives the full variable domain: DAGVTQSPTHLIKTRGQQVTLRCSPKSGHDTVSWYQQALGQGPQFIFQYYEEEERQRGNFPDRFSGHQFPNYSSELNVNALLLGDSALYLCASSLGSGEWDTQYFGPGTRLTVL.

The genes are TRBV7-8 and TRBJ1-1, with D possibly TRBD1 on 5 matching bases. The CDR3 sequence is 14 residues long. Between the trimmed V and J ends, which lost 5 bases and 6 bases, there was a span of 16 bases. CDR1 is SGHVS and CDR2 is FQNEAQ in the germline V gene. The CDR3 spells CASSPSGDSSEAFF. CDR3 sequence (DNA): TGTGCCAGCAGCCCCTCGGGGGATTCCTCTGAAGCTTTCTTT.

V and J are TRBV20-1 and TRBJ2-7, with D hard to call. Germline-derived CDR1 and CDR2 are DFQATT and SNEGSKA (reference sequence). Deletions cut 3 bases from V and 7 bases from J, with 10 bases between. This CDR3 region has 11 residues. The CDR3 coding sequence is TGCAGTGCTAGTGCGCAGGCGGAGCAGTACTTC. It specifies CSASAQAEQYF.